This T cell receptor (beta chain) was identified during a study of T cell responses to AZD1222 COVID-19 vaccine. Study findings and constraints: Repertoire samples came only from after the peak T cell response. The donor cohort was predominantly white British with a female majority, and clonal diversity may have been underestimated.

Germline trimming cut 5 bases from V and 4 bases from J; bases unmatched to any gene: 15. Germline V lookup: CDR1 LNHNV, CDR2 YYDKDF (reference sequence). This CDR3 comprises 17 residues. Remarks on this clone: Antigen specificity is unknown.

Some clones are missing from TCRdb's copy, which holds only in-frame ones; the method was immunoSEQ multiplex PCR. The sample lists 20,000 or so clones, about four fifths occurring once. This sequence was found in an adult who received the AZD1222 COVID-19 vaccine. The sample here was peripheral blood, taken 28 days after the second AZD1222 dose. The chain carries TRBV15 and TRBJ1-2; 8 nucleotides match TRBD1. This chain's CDR3 is CATSGVSRDRYTYGYTF. In DNA, the CDR3 is TGTGCCACCAGCGGCGTATCCAGGGACAGGTACACCTATGGCTACACCTTC.